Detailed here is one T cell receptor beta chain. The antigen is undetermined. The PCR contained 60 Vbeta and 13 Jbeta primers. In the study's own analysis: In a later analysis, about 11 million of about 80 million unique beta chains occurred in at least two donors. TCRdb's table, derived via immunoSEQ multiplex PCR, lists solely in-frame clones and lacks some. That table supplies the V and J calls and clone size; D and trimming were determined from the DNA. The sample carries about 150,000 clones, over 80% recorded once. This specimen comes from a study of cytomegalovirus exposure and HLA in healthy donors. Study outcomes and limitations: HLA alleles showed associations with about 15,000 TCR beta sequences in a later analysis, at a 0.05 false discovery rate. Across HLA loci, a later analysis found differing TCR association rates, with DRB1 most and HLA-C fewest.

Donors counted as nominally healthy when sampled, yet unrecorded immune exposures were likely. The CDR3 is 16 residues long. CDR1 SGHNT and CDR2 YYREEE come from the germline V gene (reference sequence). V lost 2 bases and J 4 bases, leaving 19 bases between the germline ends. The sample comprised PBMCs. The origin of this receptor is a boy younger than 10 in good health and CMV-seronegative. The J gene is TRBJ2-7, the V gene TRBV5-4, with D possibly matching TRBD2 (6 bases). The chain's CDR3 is CASSFEGRREMYEQYF. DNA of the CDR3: TGTGCCAGCAGCTTCGAGGGGAGGAGGGAAATGTACGAGCAGTACTTC.